This T cell receptor (beta chain) was obtained from a study of cytomegalovirus exposure and HLA in healthy donors. Regarding the study as a whole: Apparent HLA restriction characterized most CMV-associated TCR beta chains in a later analysis.

Regarding this clone: The antigen remains undetermined.

This CDR3 contains 16 residues. Looked up from germline, CDR1 is SGHNT and CDR2 is YYREEE (reference sequence). The V gene lost 1 base and the J gene lost 0 bases, with 11 bases spanning the gap. In the PCR, 60 Vbeta and 13 Jbeta primers were used. Some clones are missing from TCRdb's copy, which holds only in-frame ones; the method was immunoSEQ multiplex PCR. The table shows 130,000 to 150,000 clones, with roughly four fifths occurring only once. The TCR sequence derives from a man aged 40-49 years in good health and CMV-seropositive. V gene TRBV5-4 combines with J gene TRBJ2-1; D not resolved. Sequencing input: PBMCs. CDR3 nucleotides: TGTGCCAGCAGCTTGCAGGCCTTGAGCTCCTACAATGAGCAGTTCTTC. Residues: CASSLQALSSYNEQFF.